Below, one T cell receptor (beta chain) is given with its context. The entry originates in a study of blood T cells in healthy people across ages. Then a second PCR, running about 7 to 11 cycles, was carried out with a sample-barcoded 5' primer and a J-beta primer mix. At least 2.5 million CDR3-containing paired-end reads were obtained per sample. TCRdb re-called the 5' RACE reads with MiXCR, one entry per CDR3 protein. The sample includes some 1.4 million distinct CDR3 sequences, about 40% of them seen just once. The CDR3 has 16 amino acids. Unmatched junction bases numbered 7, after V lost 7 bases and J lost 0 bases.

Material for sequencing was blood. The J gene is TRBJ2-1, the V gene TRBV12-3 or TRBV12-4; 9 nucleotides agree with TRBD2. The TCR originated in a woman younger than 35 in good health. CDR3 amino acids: CASTASGASSYNEQFF. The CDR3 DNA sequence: TGTGCCAGCACCGCTAGCGGGGCAAGCTCCTACAATGAGCAGTTCTTC.